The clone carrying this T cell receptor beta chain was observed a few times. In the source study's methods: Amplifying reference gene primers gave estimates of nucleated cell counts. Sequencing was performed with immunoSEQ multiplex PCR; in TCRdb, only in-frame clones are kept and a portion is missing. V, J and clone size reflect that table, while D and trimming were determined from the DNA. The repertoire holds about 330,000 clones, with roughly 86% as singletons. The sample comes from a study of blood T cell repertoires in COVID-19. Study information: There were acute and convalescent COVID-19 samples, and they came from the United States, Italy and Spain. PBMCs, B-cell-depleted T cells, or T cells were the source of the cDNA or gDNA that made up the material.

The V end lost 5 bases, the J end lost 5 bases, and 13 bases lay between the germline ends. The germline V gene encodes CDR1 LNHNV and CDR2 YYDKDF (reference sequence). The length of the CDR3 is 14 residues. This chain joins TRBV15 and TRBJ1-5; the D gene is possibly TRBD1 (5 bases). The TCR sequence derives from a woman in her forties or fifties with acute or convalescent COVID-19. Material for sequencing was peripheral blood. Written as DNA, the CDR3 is TGTGCCACCAGCTCACGACAGCGGGATCAGCCCCAGCATTTT. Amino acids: CATSSRQRDQPQHF.